The 16 T cell receptor beta chains in this list originate from one sample, sequenced in a study of T cell clonality in common variable immunodeficiency. Generated by immunoSEQ multiplex PCR, the TCRdb table keeps only in-frame clones and is missing some. The sample contains 40,000 to 45,000 clones, none of them singletons. The sequenced material came from peripheral blood mononuclear cells. The receptors stem from a person aged 18 to 75 in good health.

This clone was seen many times. The CDR3 goes on 3 residues after the read ends, and that part is filled in from the germline J gene. The chain combines TRBV4-2 with TRBJ2-5, with 9 bases identical to TRBD2. The V gene end was trimmed by 4 bases and the J gene end by 3 bases; junction bases not matched to a gene: 3. Germline V lookup: CDR1 LGHNA, CDR2 YNFKEQ. CDR3 length: 14 residues. CDR3 protein: CASSRVAGEETQYF. The sequenced CDR3 bases are TGTGCCAGCAGCCGGGTAGCGGGAGAAGAGACC.

The table lists this clone with many counts. Read data end 3 residues before the CDR3 end; the end is taken from the germline J gene. The V call is TRBV20-1, the J call TRBJ2-3; 11 bases line up with TRBD2. The CDR3 spans 15 residues. With V trimmed by 4 bases and J by 5 bases, 8 bases remained unmatched. Germline V gives CDR1 DFQATT, CDR2 SNEGSKA (reference sequence). The covered CDR3 bases are TGCAGTGCTATAAATAGCGGGGGGGCCAGAGATACG. Protein sequence: CSAINSGGARDT. The whole CDR3 protein reads CSAINSGGARDTQYF.

This clone was recorded a few times. The read ends 3 residues early relative to the CDR3; the germline J gene fills the gap. The chain carries TRBV7-6 and TRBJ1-2; D not certain. Germline CDR1 and CDR2: SGHVS and FNYEAQ. Between the trimmed V and J ends, which lost 5 bases and 7 bases, there was a span of 11 bases. The CDR3 sequence is 12 residues long. The CDR3 is CASSPGRVGYTF. Incomplete CDR3 DNA: TGTGCCAGCAGCCCGGGGAGGGTTGGC.

This clone was observed at least ten times. CDR3 region: CSAYSPGQGAADEQYF. Partial CDR3 DNA: TGCAGTGCTTATTCGCCCGGACAGGGGGCTGCCGACGAG. The J gene is TRBJ2-7, the V gene TRBV20-1; 11 positions match TRBD1. The DNA ends 3 residues before the CDR3 does, and the rest of the CDR3 is filled in from the germline J gene. J was trimmed by 5 bases and V by 5 bases; bases with no gene match: 14. This CDR3 spans 16 amino acids. Germline V gene sequence: CDR1 DFQATT, CDR2 SNEGSKA (reference sequence).

This clone showed up many times. The read ends 3 residues early relative to the CDR3; the germline J gene fills the gap. The chain combines TRBV7-6 with TRBJ2-2, with 9 bases lining up with TRBD2. Losses at the gene ends were 0 bases for V and 6 bases for J; bases not matched to a gene: 8. Germline loops: CDR1 SGHVS, CDR2 FNYEAQ. This CDR3 comprises 17 residues. The CDR3 spells CASSLAYAGGPPGELFF. Incomplete CDR3 DNA: TGTGCCAGCAGCTTAGCGTACGCGGGAGGGCCCCCCGGGGAG.

This clone was seen many times. The sequenced fragment ends 3 residues before the CDR3 boundary, so the rest is inferred from the germline J gene. The genes are TRBV10-3 and TRBJ1-5; a possible D gene is TRBD1 (6 bases). The CDR3 totals 16 residues. V was shortened by 1 base and J by 1 base, with 11 bases between the two germline ends. From germline, CDR1 is ENHRY and CDR2 SYGVKD. CDR3 DNA, as far as it was read: TGTGCCATCAGTGAGTGGGGGCCGAGAAGCAATCAGCCC. Translating gives CAISEWGPRSNQP. The full CDR3 reads CAISEWGPRSNQPQHF.

This clone was detected many times. CDR3 amino acids: CASILDGQSGLGYTF. The covered CDR3 bases are TGTGCCAGCATCCTTGACGGACAGTCGGGCCTGGGC. The chain joins TRBV2 to TRBJ1-2, with D possibly TRBD1 on 6 matching bases. The read terminates 3 residues ahead of where the CDR3 ends, so the germline J gene completes it. Per the germline V gene, CDR1 is SNHLY and CDR2 is FYNNEI. The CDR3 spans 15 residues.

There are many counts of this clone. Read data end 3 residues before the CDR3 end; the end is taken from the germline J gene. The chain couples TRBV28 to TRBJ1-3; 8 nucleotides align to TRBD1. The V gene's germline CDR1 is MDHEN and CDR2 SYDVKM. J lost 3 bases, V lost 8 bases, and 6 bases had no gene match. The CDR3 extends over 14 amino acids. The CDR3 sequence: CASLTGGSGNTIYF. CDR3 bases read: TGTGCCAGCCTTACAGGGGGTAGTGGAAACACC.

This clone showed up many times. The DNA ends 3 residues before the CDR3 does, and the rest of the CDR3 is filled in from the germline J gene. J is TRBJ2-1 and V is TRBV4-2; TRBD2 agrees at 10 bases. The CDR3 extends over 15 amino acids. Germline-derived CDR1 and CDR2 are LGHNA and YNFKEQ. J gave up 3 bases and V 1 base, and 0 bases lay outside the gene matches. The CDR3 DNA, read in part, is TGTGCCAGCAGCCAAGGGACTAGCGGCTACAATGAG. Its translation: CASSQGTSGYNE. The CDR3 reads in full as CASSQGTSGYNEQFF.

This clone came up many times. The CDR3 end lies 3 residues beyond the end of the read and is filled in from the germline J gene. The chain joins TRBV9 to TRBJ1-2; TRBD1 matches 9 bases. Looked up from germline, CDR1 is SGDLS and CDR2 is YYNGEE. This CDR3 is built from 14 residues. The V segment lost 3 bases and the J segment 7 bases; nucleotides outside the gene matches: 7. CDR3: CASSAQGAEFGYTF. CDR3 DNA (partial): TGTGCCAGCAGCGCACAGGGGGCGGAATTTGGC.

This clone was picked up many times. The CDR3 end is not reached by the read, which stops 3 residues before it; the germline J gene fills it in. The V gene is TRBV20-1, the J gene TRBJ1-1; 10 bases fit TRBD1. CDR3 size: 13 residues. Looked up from germline, CDR1 is DFQATT and CDR2 is SNEGSKA (reference sequence). CDR3 DNA, as far as it was read: TGCAGTGCTAGCTTGACAGGGGGCGTGGTA. Its translation: CSASLTGGVV. The whole CDR3 region reads CSASLTGGVVAFF.

This clone was detected ten times or more. The read terminates 3 residues before the CDR3 end, so the remaining end is supplied by the germline J gene. V usage is TRBV4-2 and J usage is TRBJ1-6; 12 bases align to TRBD1. Germline lookup yields CDR1 LGHNA and CDR2 YNFKEQ. The CDR3 is 16 residues long. The ends lost 10 bases at V and 9 bases at J; junction bases unmatched: 13. The part of the CDR3 DNA that was read is TGTGCCACGAGGGGACAGGGGGCTGAGTGGGCTTCACCC. Encoded protein: CATRGQGAEWASP. The full CDR3 protein is CATRGQGAEWASPLHF.

This clone occurred many times. The CDR3 region is CASGGTGGVKNIQYF. The CDR3 DNA, read in part, is TGCGCCAGCGGGGGGACAGGGGGCGTCAAAAACATT. The V call is TRBV23-1, the J call TRBJ2-4; 12 bases align to TRBD1. The read gets to within 3 residues of the CDR3 end, and the germline J gene fills in the rest. TRBV23-1 is known as an ORF, though its function is uncertain. The CDR3 covers 15 residues. Trimming took 8 bases from V and 3 from J; bases not matched to a gene: 5.

This clone has a count of ten or more. The sequenced fragment ends 3 residues before the CDR3 boundary, so the rest is inferred from the germline J gene. This rearrangement joins TRBV7-3 to TRBJ2-1; D unresolved. CDR3 length equals 15 residues. V was shortened by 5 bases and J by 2 bases, with 13 bases between the two germline ends. Germline V lookup: CDR1 SGHTA, CDR2 FQGTGA. Incomplete CDR3 DNA: TGTGCCAGCAGCCCCTCTGCGGCGGCCTACAATGAG. Amino acids: CASSPSAAAYNE. Given in full, the CDR3 is CASSPSAAAYNEQFF.

In its sample, this clone was seen many times. The CDR3 extends 3 residues past the end of the read, so its final part is completed from the germline J gene. V usage is TRBV30 and J usage is TRBJ1-2; D gene unclear. Germline V gene data show CDR1 as GTSNPN and CDR2 as SVGIG (reference sequence). The CDR3 has 13 amino acids. V was clipped by 0 bases and J by 4 bases, with 9 bases between them. The chain's CDR3 is CAWSVLVSYGYTF. The sequenced CDR3 bases are TGTGCCTGGAGTGTACTGGTTTCCTATGGC.

This clone was seen many times. The read comes to an end 3 residues before the CDR3 does, leaving the germline J gene to fill in the end. This chain connects TRBV20-1 to TRBJ2-5; TRBD1 matches at 7 bases. With V trimmed by 5 bases and J by 7 bases, 7 bases remained unmatched. Germline values: CDR1 DFQATT, CDR2 SNEGSKA (reference sequence). This CDR3 has 12 residues. Partial CDR3 DNA: TGCAGTGCTCCCGACAGGGTAGGGACC. Translation gives CSAPDRVGT. The entire CDR3 protein reads CSAPDRVGTQYF.